This T cell receptor beta chain was documented in a study of blood T cell repertoires in COVID-19. Germline CDR1 reads MGHDK; CDR2 reads SYGVNS. The CDR3 is 13 residues long. V dropped 7 bases and J dropped 6 bases, with 12 bases sitting between them. Repertoires were generated with immunoSEQ multiplex PCR, while TCRdb's copy carries only in-frame clones and drops some. The sample has some 340,000 clones; roughly 90% are singletons. The chain couples TRBV25-1 to TRBJ2-2; D gene unclear. The sequencing sample was made of PBMCs or T cells enriched from blood (not recorded which). This TCR came from a woman between 25 and 40 years old who had been exposed to COVID-19. CDR3 protein: CASTPTPPGELFF. The CDR3 coding sequence is TGTGCCAGCACTCCAACACCTCCCGGGGAGCTGTTTTTT.